The 10 T cell receptor beta chains reported below all come from one sample, sequenced in a study of blood T cell repertoires in COVID-19. The table came from immunoSEQ multiplex PCR; TCRdb's copy has only in-frame clones and leaves some out. The data contain 110,000 or so clones, approximately 90% of them singletons. Source material: peripheral blood. All receptors derive from a human donor in a cohort sampled during active COVID-19.

The V gene is TRBV19, the J gene TRBJ1-1; D remains ambiguous. The length of the CDR3 is 12 residues. Per germline, CDR1 LNHDA and CDR2 SQIVND (reference sequence). V lost 9 bases and J lost 7, with 15 bases in between. The CDR3 sequence is CASRWTGSEAFF. For the CDR3, the DNA is TGTGCCAGCCGATGGACGGGGAGTGAAGCTTTCTTT. The variable domain in full, completed from reference TRBV19 and TRBJ1-1, reads DGGITQSPKYLFRKEGQNVTLSCEQNLNHDAMYWYRQDPGQGLRLIYYSQIVNDFQKGDIAEGYSVSREKKESFPLTVTSAQKNPTAFYLCASRWTGSEAFFGQGTRLTVV.

The V gene is TRBV11-2, the J gene TRBJ1-4; D is unresolved. V lost 2 bases, J lost 4 bases, and 17 bases lay in between. The germline V gene encodes CDR1 SGHAT and CDR2 FQNNGV. This CDR3 region has 17 residues. The CDR3 here is CASSLRPLQALNEKLFF. CDR3 DNA: TGTGCCAGCAGCTTAAGACCCCTACAAGCGCTTAATGAAAAACTGTTTTTT.

The rearrangement uses TRBV5-1 and TRBJ1-6; 7 positions match TRBD1. This CDR3 has 15 residues. CDR1 and CDR2 from the germline V gene are SGHRS and YFSETQ. The J segment lost 7 bases and the V segment lost 3 bases, leaving 7 bases of the junction unmatched. DNA of the CDR3: TGCGCCAGCAGCTCGGAACAGGGGAACAATTCACCCCTCCACTTT. Translation: CASSSEQGNNSPLHF.

This clone was recorded a few times. The J gene is TRBJ1-2, the V gene TRBV9; D is ambiguous. The CDR3 runs 16 residues. V was clipped by 0 bases and J by 5 bases, with 17 bases between them. CDR1 and CDR2 (germline): SGDLS, YYNGEE. The chain's CDR3 is CASSVGQTGAGYGYTF. CDR3 DNA sequence: TGTGCCAGCAGCGTAGGGCAGACCGGCGCGGGGTATGGCTACACCTTC.

This chain connects TRBV9 to TRBJ1-5, with unresolved D. The CDR3 has 14 residues. V dropped 3 bases and J dropped 3 bases, with 10 bases sitting between them. CDR1 SGDLS and CDR2 YYNGEE come from the germline V gene. The chain's CDR3 is CASSAGGLNQPQHF. The CDR3 region has the DNA TGTGCCAGCAGCGCAGGTGGGCTCAATCAGCCCCAGCATTTT. Combining the CDR3 with reference TRBV9 and TRBJ1-5 gives the whole variable domain DSGVTQTPKHLITATGQRVTLRCSPRSGDLSVYWYQQSLDQGLQFLIQYYNGEERAKGNILERFSAQQFPDLHSELNLSSLELGDSALYFCASSAGGLNQPQHFGDGTRLSIL.

The J gene is TRBJ1-5, the V gene TRBV19; D is uncertain. This CDR3 spans 15 amino acids. V lost 7 bases to trimming and J lost 2 bases, with 15 bases between them. Germline V gene lookup returns CDR1 LNHDA and CDR2 SQIVND (reference sequence). In DNA, the CDR3 is TGTGCCAGTACATACGAGGGCTGGGGCAATCAGCCCCAGCATTTT. As protein: CASTYEGWGNQPQHF.

The chain has TRBV29-1 and TRBJ1-2; D ambiguous. V was clipped by 7 bases and J by 4 bases, with 13 bases between them. The germline gives CDR1 SQVTM, CDR2 ANQGSEA. The length of the CDR3 is 12 residues. CDR3 sequence reads: CSARSGVYGYTF. CDR3 DNA: TGCAGCGCCCGCTCCGGGGTCTATGGCTACACCTTC.

The chain uses TRBV7-9 and TRBJ2-2, with D unclear. The CDR3 sequence is 13 residues long. V dropped 4 bases and J dropped 2 bases, with 5 bases sitting between them. The germline CDR1 and CDR2 sequences are SEHNR and FQNEAQ (reference sequence). This CDR3 is CASSSTNTGELFF. The CDR3, as DNA: TGTGCCAGCAGCTCAACAAACACCGGGGAGCTGTTTTTT.

This chain connects TRBV9 to TRBJ2-1, with TRBD2 matching over 8 bases. Losses at the gene ends were 0 bases for V and 4 bases for J; bases not matched to a gene: 6. Per the germline V gene, CDR1 is SGDLS and CDR2 is YYNGEE. This CDR3 has 16 amino acids. The CDR3 region is CASSVAVAGLYNEQFF. The CDR3 DNA sequence: TGTGCCAGCAGCGTAGCTGTAGCGGGGTTATACAATGAGCAGTTCTTC.

This chain links TRBV28 with TRBJ2-7; D not certain. The CDR3 runs to 14 residues. V was shortened by 5 bases and J by 6 bases, with 17 bases between the two germline ends. Germline loops: CDR1 MDHEN, CDR2 SYDVKM. The CDR3 DNA reads TGTGCCAGCAGTCCTAAATATCGCCAGCGCGAGCAGTACTTC. Its protein is CASSPKYRQREQYF.